This record covers a single T cell receptor beta chain. Its antigen is undetermined. Generated by immunoSEQ multiplex PCR, the TCRdb table keeps only in-frame clones and is missing some. The data show 100,000 to 150,000 clones, with approximately 94% seen just once and roughly 6.6% held by the top ten. This record belongs to a study of T cell responses to AZD1222 COVID-19 vaccine. Broader study findings: Donors were chiefly white British, with a greater number of females, and clonal diversity was perhaps underestimated.

The junction had 5 bases not matched to a gene; V was cut back by 0 bases and J by 6 bases. Germline CDR1 MGHRA, CDR2 YSYEKL. This CDR3 contains 16 residues. The genes are TRBV4-1 and TRBJ2-1, with TRBD2 matching over 10 bases. The receptor was derived from an adult in good health. The starting material was peripheral blood, obtained on day 0 of AZD1222 vaccination. In DNA form, the CDR3 reads TGCGCCAGCAGCCAAGAACAGGGACTAGCGTCCAATGAGCAGTTCTTC. Translation gives CASSQEQGLASNEQFF.